This T cell receptor (beta chain) was observed in a study of spatial heterogeneity in lung cancer. For the study at large: Strong correlation was found between tumor-region TCR transcript counts and a T cell module score from matched bulk RNA-seq. Study-level findings and limits: The study found that expanded intratumoral alpha and beta TCR counts tracked tumor mutation counts.

By share of the sample, this clonotype is large. Its specificity is unknown. TCRdb independently ran MiXCR on the 5' RACE reads; one entry per CDR3 protein. The repertoire has approximately 1,800 distinct CDR3 sequences, 8% to 9.5% of them found once; the top ten carry 7.5% to 10%. Losses at the gene ends were 3 bases for V and 7 bases for J; bases not matched to a gene: 14. Germline assignment: CDR1 MNHEY and CDR2 SMNVEV (reference sequence). The CDR3 contains 17 residues. Documented time point: sample taken at primary tumor resection. This chain uses TRBV27 with TRBJ2-3, with 9 positions matching TRBD1. The starting material was lung tumor tissue, obtained at surgery. The receptor was isolated from a female donor with early-stage non-small cell lung cancer. CDR3 amino acids: CASSFSPRRQGVNTQYF. The DNA of the CDR3 is TGTGCCAGCAGTTTTTCACCCCGTCGACAGGGGGTAAATACGCAGTATTTT.